One sample yielded the 2 T cell receptor beta chains listed below, sequenced in a study of shared clonotypes between healthy human individuals (TCRdb year 2020). The library was made by the immunoSEQ multiplex PCR assay. TCRdb provides this immuneACCESS table in a form limited to in-frame rearrangements. Some clones are lacking; in checked studies, under half of them reflect an unresolved V gene, and why the rest are absent is not known. This sample comprises about 2 million clones, approximately 95% of them detected only once. Approximately 1% of the sample belongs to the ten largest clones. CD8 naive samples consisted of CD45RO-negative cells that were positively selected for CCR7, yielding a CD45RA+CCR7+ population without TemRA cells. Material for sequencing was naive CD8+ T cells sorted from blood. The cell subset or site label corresponds to: CD45RA+CCR7+. These receptors all stem from a man between 18 and 35 years old in good health.

The chain has TRBV10-3 and TRBJ2-1; D may correspond to TRBD1 or TRBD2 (5 bases each). The length of the CDR3 is 15 residues. V shed 0 bases and J shed 8 bases, with 14 bases lying between them. The V gene's germline CDR1 is ENHRY and CDR2 SYGVKD. The CDR3 region is CAISESWGSGDEQFF. The CDR3 DNA is TGTGCCATCAGTGAGTCATGGGGGAGTGGCGATGAGCAGTTCTTC.

This chain joins TRBV14 and TRBJ2-7; 10 positions match TRBD2. Germline CDR1 is SGHDN and CDR2 is FVKESK. The V segment lost 4 bases and the J segment 1 base; nucleotides outside the gene matches: 1. This CDR3 contains 14 residues. The CDR3 loop reads CASSPLAGSYEQYF. CDR3 DNA: TGTGCCAGCAGCCCACTAGCGGGATCCTACGAGCAGTACTTC.